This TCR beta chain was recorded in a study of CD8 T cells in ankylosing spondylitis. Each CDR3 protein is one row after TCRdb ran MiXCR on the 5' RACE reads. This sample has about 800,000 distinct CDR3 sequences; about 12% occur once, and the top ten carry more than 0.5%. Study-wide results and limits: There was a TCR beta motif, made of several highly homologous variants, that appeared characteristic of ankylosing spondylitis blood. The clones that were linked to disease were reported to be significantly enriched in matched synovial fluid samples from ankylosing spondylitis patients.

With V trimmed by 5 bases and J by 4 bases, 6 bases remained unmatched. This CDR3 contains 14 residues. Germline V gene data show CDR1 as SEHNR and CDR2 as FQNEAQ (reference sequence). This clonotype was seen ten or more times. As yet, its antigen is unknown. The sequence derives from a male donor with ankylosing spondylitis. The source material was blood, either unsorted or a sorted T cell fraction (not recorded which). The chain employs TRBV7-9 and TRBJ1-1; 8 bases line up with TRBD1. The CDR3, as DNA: TGTGCCAGCAGCGTACTTACAGGGGGCACTGAAGCTTTCTTT. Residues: CASSVLTGGTEAFF.